This TCR beta chain was found in a study of T cell repertoires in cytomegalovirus infection. Looking at the study overall: Public TCR beta signatures were indicative of both CMV infection and a matching HLA type. General study results and limits: In two of eight donors, the top clonotype was HLA-C-restricted CMV-specific.

J was trimmed by 4 bases and V by 1 base; bases with no gene match: 6. CDR3 length: 17 amino acids. Germline CDR1 reads DFQATT; CDR2 reads SNEGSKA (reference sequence). TCRdb analysed the reads with MiXCR anew, one entry per CDR3 protein. The sample records tens of thousands of distinct CDR3 sequences, 20% to 30% being singletons. Concerning this clonotype itself: The antigen is not known.

The chain recombines TRBV20-1 with TRBJ2-5; 16 nucleotides agree with TRBD2. This TCR was sampled from a human donor in good health (CMV status not recorded). Some clones in this sample may be carry-over from other donors' samples. Sequenced material: CD8+ T cells from cultured PBMCs, taken from culture after CMV antigen stimulation. The chain's CDR3 is CSARGPGLAGGVETQYF. CDR3 nucleotide sequence: TGCAGTGCTAGAGGCCCGGGACTAGCGGGGGGGGTAGAGACCCAGTACTTC.